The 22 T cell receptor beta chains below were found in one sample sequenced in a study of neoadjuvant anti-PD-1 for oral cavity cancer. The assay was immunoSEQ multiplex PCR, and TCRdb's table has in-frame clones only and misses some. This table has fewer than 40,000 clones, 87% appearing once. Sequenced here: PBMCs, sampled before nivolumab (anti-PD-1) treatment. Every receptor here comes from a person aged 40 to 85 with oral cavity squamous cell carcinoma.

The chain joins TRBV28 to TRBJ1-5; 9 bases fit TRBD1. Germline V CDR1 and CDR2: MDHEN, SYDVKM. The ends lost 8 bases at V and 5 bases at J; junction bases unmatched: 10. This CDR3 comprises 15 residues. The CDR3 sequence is CASRLGDRADQPQHF. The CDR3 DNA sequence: TGTGCCAGCCGATTAGGGGACAGGGCCGATCAGCCCCAGCATTTT.

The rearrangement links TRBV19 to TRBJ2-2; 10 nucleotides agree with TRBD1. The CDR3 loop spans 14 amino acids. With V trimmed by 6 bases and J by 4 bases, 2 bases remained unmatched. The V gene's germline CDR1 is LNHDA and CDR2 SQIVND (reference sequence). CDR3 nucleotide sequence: TGTGCCAGTAGGGACAGGGGGAGCACCGGGGAGCTGTTTTTT. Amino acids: CASRDRGSTGELFF.

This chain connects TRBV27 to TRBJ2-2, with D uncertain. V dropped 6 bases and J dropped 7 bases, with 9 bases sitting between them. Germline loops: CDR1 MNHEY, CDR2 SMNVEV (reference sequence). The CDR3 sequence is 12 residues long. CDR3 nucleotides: TGTGCCAGCAGACAGTTGGACGGGGAGCTGTTTTTT. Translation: CASRQLDGELFF.

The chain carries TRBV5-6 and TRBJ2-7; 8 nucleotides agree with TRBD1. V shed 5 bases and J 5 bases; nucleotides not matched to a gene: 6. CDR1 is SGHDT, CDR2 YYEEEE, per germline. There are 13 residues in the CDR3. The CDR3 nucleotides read TGTGCCAGCAGTTTTCCGGGACAGGACGAGCAGTACTTC. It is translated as CASSFPGQDEQYF. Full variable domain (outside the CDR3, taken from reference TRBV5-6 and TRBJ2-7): DAGVTQSPTHLIKTRGQQVTLRCSPKSGHDTVSWYQQALGQGPQFIFQYYEEEERQRGNFPDRFSGHQFPNYSSELNVNALLLGDSALYLCASSFPGQDEQYFGPGTRLTVT.

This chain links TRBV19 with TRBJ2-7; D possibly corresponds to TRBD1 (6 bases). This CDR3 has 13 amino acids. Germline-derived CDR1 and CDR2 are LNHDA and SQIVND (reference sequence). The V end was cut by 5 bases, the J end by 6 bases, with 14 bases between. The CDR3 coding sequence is TGTGCCAGTAGTCCGGACAGATCGGCCGAGCAGTACTTC. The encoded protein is CASSPDRSAEQYF.

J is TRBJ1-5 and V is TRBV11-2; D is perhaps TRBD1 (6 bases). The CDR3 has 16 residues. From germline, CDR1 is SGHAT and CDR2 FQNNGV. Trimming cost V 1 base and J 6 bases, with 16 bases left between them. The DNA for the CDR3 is TGTGCCAGCAGCTTAGGGGGGGCGAGGTCGGCTCAGCCCCAGCATTTT. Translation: CASSLGGARSAQPQHF.

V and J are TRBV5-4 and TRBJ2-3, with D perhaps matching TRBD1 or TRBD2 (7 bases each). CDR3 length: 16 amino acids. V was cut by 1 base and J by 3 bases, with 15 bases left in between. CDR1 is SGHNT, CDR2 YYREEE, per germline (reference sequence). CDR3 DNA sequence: TGTGCCAGCAGCTTGTTCAGGGGGGGCTTGACAGATACGCAGTATTTT. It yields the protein CASSLFRGGLTDTQYF.

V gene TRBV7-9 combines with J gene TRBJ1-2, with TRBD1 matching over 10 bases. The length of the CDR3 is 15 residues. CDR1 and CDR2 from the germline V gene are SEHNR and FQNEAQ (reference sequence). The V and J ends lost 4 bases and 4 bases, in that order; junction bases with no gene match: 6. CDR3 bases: TGTGCCAGCAGCTCCGACAGGGGGCAGAGCTATGGCTACACCTTC. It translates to CASSSDRGQSYGYTF.

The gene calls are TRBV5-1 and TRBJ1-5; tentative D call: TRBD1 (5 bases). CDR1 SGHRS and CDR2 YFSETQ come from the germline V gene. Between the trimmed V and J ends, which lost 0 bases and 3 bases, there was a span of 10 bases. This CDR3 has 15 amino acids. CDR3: CASSLGPGYNQPQHF. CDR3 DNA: TGCGCCAGCAGCTTGGGGCCAGGGTACAATCAGCCCCAGCATTTT.

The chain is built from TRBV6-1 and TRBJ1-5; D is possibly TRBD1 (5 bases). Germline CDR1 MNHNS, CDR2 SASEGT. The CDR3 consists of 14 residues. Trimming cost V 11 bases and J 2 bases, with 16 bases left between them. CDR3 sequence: CAVRRGDRNQPQHF. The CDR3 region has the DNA TGTGCCGTCAGGCGGGGGGATCGCAATCAGCCCCAGCATTTT.

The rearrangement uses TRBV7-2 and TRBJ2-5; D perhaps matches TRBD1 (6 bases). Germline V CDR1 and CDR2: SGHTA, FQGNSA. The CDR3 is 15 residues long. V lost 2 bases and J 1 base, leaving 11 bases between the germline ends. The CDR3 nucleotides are TGTGCCAGCAGCTTACCGACAGGTCTCCAAGAGACCCAGTACTTC. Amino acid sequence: CASSLPTGLQETQYF. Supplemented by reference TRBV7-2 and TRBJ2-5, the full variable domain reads GAGVSQSPSNKVTEKGKDVELRCDPISGHTALYWYRQSLGQGLEFLIYFQGNSAPDKSGLPSDRFSAERTGGSVSTLTIQRTQQEDSAVYLCASSLPTGLQETQYFGPGTRLLVL.

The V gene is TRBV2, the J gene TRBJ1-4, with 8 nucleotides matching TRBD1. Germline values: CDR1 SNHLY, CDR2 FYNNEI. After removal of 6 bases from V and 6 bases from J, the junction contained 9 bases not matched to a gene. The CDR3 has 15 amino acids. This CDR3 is CASRPPTGGYEKLFF. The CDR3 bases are TGTGCCAGCAGGCCCCCAACAGGGGGGTATGAAAAACTGTTTTTT.

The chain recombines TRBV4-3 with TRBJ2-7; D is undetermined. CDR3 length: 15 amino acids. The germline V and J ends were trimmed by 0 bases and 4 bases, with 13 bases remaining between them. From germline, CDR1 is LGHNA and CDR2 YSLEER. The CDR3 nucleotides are TGCGCCAGCAGCCAAGATATCGGCGTAGGGTACGAGCAGTACTTC. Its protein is CASSQDIGVGYEQYF.

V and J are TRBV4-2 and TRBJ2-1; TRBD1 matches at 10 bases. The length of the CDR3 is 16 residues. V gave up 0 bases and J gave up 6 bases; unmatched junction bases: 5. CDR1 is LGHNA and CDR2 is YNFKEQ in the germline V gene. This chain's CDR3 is CASSQERRQGANEQFF. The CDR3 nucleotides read TGTGCCAGCAGCCAAGAACGGCGACAGGGGGCCAATGAGCAGTTCTTC.

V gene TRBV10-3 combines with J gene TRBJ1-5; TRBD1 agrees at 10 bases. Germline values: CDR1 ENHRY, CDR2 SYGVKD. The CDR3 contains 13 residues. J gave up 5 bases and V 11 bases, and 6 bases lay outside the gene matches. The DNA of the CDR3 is TGTGCCTCAACCGGGACAGGGGATCAGCCCCAGCATTTT. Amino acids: CASTGTGDQPQHF.

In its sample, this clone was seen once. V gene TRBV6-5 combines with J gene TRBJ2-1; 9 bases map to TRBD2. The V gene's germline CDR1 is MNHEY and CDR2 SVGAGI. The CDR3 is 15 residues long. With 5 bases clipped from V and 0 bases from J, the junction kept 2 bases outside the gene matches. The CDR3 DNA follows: TGTGCCAGCAGTGCTAGCGGGGACTCCTACAATGAGCAGTTCTTC. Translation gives CASSASGDSYNEQFF.

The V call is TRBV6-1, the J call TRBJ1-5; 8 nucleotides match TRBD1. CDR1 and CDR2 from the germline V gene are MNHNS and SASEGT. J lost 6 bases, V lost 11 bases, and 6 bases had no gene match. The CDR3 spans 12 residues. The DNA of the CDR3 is TGTGCCTGCTCAGGGGGCGGTCAGCCCCAGCATTTT. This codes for CACSGGGQPQHF.

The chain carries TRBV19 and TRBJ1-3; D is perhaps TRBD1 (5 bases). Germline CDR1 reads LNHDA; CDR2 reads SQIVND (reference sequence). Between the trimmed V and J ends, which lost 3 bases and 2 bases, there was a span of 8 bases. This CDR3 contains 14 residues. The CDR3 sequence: CASSIYRTGNTIYF. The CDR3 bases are TGTGCCAGTAGTATCTACAGGACTGGAAACACCATATATTTT.

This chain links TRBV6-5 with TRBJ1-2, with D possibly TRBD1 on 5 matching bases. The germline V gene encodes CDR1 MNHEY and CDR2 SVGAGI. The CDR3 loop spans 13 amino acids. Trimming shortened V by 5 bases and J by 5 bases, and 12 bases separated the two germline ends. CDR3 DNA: TGTGCCAGCAGTCCAGGGTTTCTGTATGGCTACACCTTC. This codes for CASSPGFLYGYTF.

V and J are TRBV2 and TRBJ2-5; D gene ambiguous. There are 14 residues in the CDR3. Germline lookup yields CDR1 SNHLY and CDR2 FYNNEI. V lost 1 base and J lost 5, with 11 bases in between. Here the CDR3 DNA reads TGTGCCAGCAGTGAAGTTCGGAGTACGGAGACCCAGTACTTC. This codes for CASSEVRSTETQYF. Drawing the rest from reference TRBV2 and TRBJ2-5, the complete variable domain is EPEVTQTPSHQVTQMGQEVILRCVPISNHLYFYWYRQILGQKVEFLVSFYNNEISEKSEIFDDQFSVERPDGSNFTLKIRSTKLEDSAMYFCASSEVRSTETQYFGPGTRLLVL.

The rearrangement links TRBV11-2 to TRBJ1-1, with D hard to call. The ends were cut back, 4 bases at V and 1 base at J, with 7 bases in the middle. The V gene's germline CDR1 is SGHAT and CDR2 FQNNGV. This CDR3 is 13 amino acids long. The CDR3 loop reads CASSYTWNTEAFF. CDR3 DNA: TGTGCCAGCAGCTACACCTGGAACACTGAAGCTTTCTTT.

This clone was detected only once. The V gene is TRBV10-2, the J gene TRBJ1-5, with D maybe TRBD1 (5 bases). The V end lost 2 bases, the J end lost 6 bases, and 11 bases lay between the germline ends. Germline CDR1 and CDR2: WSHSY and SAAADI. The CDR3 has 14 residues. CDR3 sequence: CASSEVRGSQPQHF. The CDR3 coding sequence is TGCGCCAGCAGTGAGGTCCGGGGGTCTCAGCCCCAGCATTTT.